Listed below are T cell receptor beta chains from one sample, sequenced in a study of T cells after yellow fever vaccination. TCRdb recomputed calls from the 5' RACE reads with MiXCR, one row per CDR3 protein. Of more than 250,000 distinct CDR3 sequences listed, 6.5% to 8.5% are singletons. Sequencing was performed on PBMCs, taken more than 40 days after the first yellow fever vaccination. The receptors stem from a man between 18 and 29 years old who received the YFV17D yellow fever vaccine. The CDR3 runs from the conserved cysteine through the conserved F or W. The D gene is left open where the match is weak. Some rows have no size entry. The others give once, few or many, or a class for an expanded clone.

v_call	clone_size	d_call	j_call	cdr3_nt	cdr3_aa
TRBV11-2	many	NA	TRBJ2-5	TGTGCCAGCAGCTCACAGTCCGGGGACCAAGTACAAGGGGAGACCCAGTACTTC	CASSSQSGDQVQGETQYF
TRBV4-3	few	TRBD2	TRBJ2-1	TGCGCCAGCAGCTACCGGATCGAAGCGGGGGGCTACAATGAGCAGTTCTTC	CASSYRIEAGGYNEQFF
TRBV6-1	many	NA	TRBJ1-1	TGTGCCAGCTTTTGGGGTTTAGGCGGAACTGAAGCTTTCTTT	CASFWGLGGTEAFF
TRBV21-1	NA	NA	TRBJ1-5	TGTGCCAGCATTCTTAAGGGGAGGGGTAGGGGCAATCAGCCCCAGCATTTT	CASILKGRGRGNQPQHF
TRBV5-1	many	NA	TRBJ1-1	TGCGCCAGCAGCCAAGGGCCGGGAGCGAACACTGAAGCTTTCTTT	CASSQGPGANTEAFF
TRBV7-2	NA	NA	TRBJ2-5	TGTGCCAGCAGCTTTCCACATGGAGAGACCCAGTACTTC	CASSFPHGETQYF
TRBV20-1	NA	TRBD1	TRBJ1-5	TGCAGTGCCACAAGGGACAGGGAGTATCAGCCCCAGCATTTT	CSATRDREYQPQHF
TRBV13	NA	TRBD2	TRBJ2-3	TGTGCCAGCAGCTTAAGCGGGGATGATACGCAGTATTTT	CASSLSGDDTQYF
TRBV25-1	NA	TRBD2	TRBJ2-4	TGTGCCAGCAGTGCGGGAGGGGTTGCCCAAAACATTCAGTACTTC	CASSAGGVAQNIQYF
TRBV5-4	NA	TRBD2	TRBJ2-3	TGTGCCAGCAGCCCCGCTACTAGCGGGGGGTGGACAGATACGCAGTATTTT	CASSPATSGGWTDTQYF
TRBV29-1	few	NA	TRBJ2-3	TGCAGCGTTGCCCTTCAGGGTGGTACAGATACGCAGTATTTT	CSVALQGGTDTQYF
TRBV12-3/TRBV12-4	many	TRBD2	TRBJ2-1	TGTGCCAGCAGTTTAGGGACTAGCGACTACAATGAGCAGTTCTTC	CASSLGTSDYNEQFF
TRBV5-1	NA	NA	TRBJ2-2	TGCGCCAGCAGCTCCCAATCGAACACCGGGGAGCTGTTTTTT	CASSSQSNTGELFF
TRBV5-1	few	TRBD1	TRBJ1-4	TGCGCCAAGGGACAGGGCTTGGCGACTAATGAAAAACTGTTTTTT	CAKGQGLATNEKLFF
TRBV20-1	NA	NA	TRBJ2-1	TGCAGTGCTAGCCCCCAAGAACAGCCCAATGAGCAGTTCTTC	CSASPQEQPNEQFF
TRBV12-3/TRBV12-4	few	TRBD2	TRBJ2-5	TGTGCCAGCAGTTTTCGGCGGGGGGGAGAAGAGACCCAGTACTTC	CASSFRRGGEETQYF
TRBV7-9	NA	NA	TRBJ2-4	TGTGCCAGCAGCTTTGTACGGGGAGCGGCCAAAAACATTCAGTACTTC	CASSFVRGAAKNIQYF
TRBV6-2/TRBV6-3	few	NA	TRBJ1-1	TGTGCCAGCAGTTACGTCGGCAGTCTGAACACTGAAGCTTTCTTT	CASSYVGSLNTEAFF
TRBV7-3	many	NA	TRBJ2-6	TGTGCCAGCAGCTTAAACTCTGGGGCCAACGTCCTGACTTTC	CASSLNSGANVLTF
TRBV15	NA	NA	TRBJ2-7	TGTGCCACCAGCAGAGATCGGGGGCCCTACGAGCAGTACTTC	CATSRDRGPYEQYF
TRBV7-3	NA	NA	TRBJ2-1	TGTGCCAGCAGCGTTACCCGGGACTACAATGAGCAGTTCTTC	CASSVTRDYNEQFF
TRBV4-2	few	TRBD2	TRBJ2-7	TGTGCCAGCAGCCAGACAGACCGGGGGGACTACGAGCAGTACTTC	CASSQTDRGDYEQYF
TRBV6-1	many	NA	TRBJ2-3	TGTGCCAGCACCTCAGCCCAGGGCACAGATACGCAGTATTTT	CASTSAQGTDTQYF
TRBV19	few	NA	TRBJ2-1	TGTGCCATCAGTGAGGGCGACTACAATGAGCAGTTCTTC	CAISEGDYNEQFF
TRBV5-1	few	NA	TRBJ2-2	TGCGCCAGCAGCTTCCCGGGGAGCAACACCGGGGAGCTGTTTTTT	CASSFPGSNTGELFF
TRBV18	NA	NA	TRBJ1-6	TGTGCCAGCTCACCACGGGGAGATCCGCCCCTCCACTTT	CASSPRGDPPLHF
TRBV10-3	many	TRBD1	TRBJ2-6	TGTGCCATCAGTGACAGGGGGCGAACCTCTGGGGCCAACGTCCTGACTTTC	CAISDRGRTSGANVLTF
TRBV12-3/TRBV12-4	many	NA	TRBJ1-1	TGTGCCAGCAGTCCTAGCGAGAACACTGAAGCTTTCTTT	CASSPSENTEAFF
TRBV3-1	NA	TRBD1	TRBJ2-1	TGTGCCAGCAGCCAAGATAGGGGGACAGGGCTCGGTGAGCAGTTCTTC	CASSQDRGTGLGEQFF
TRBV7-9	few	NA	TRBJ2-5	TGTGCCAGCAGCAAAGAGATACAAGAGACCCAGTACTTC	CASSKEIQETQYF
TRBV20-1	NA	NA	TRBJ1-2	TGCAGTGCTGGGGGGGTCTATGGCTACACCTTC	CSAGGVYGYTF
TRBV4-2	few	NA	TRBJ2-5	TGTGCCAGCAGCCAAGATCGGCTAGCGCCGGAGACCCAGTACTTC	CASSQDRLAPETQYF
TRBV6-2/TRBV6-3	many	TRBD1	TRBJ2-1	TGTGCCAGCAGTCCAGGAACAGGGGTCGAGCAGTTCTTC	CASSPGTGVEQFF
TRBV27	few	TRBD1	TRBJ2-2	TGTGCCAGCAGTTTTGTAGGGGGCGGCACCGGGGAGCTGTTTTTT	CASSFVGGGTGELFF
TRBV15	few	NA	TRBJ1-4	TGTGCCACCAGCAGCGCAGGGTTCGATGAAAAACTGTTTTTT	CATSSAGFDEKLFF
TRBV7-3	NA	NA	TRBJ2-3	TGTGCCAGCAGCCAGAGTCCCGGGGCCGATACGCAGTATTTT	CASSQSPGADTQYF
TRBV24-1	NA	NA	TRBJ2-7	TGTGCCACCAGTGGTTTGATCGCCTACGAGCAGTACTTC	CATSGLIAYEQYF
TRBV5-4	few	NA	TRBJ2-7	TGTGCCAGCAGCCAAGACAGCCACGAGCAGTACTTC	CASSQDSHEQYF
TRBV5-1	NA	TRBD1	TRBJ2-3	TGCGCCAGCAGCTGGGGGACAGGGGCTAGCACAGATACGCAGTATTTT	CASSWGTGASTDTQYF
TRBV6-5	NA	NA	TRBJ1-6	TGTGCCAGCAGTTACGGCAGGGGATCTTCACCCCTCCACTTT	CASSYGRGSSPLHF
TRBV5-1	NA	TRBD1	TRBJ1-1	TGCGCCAGCAATGAGGACAGGTCGAACACTGAAGCTTTCTTT	CASNEDRSNTEAFF
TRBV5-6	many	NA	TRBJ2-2	TGTGCCAGCAGCTTCGTCGGAAGCACCGGGGAGCTGTTTTTT	CASSFVGSTGELFF
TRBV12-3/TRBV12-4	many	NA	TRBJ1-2	TGTGCCAGCAGTTGGGGGGACAACCATGGCTACACCTTC	CASSWGDNHGYTF
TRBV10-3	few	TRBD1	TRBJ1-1	TGTGCCATCAGTGCGGACAGGATTGGCACTGAAGCTTTCTTT	CAISADRIGTEAFF
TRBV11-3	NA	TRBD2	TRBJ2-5	TGTGCCAGCAGCTTAGGCCGACTAGCGGGGGTTATGGAGACCCAGTACTTC	CASSLGRLAGVMETQYF